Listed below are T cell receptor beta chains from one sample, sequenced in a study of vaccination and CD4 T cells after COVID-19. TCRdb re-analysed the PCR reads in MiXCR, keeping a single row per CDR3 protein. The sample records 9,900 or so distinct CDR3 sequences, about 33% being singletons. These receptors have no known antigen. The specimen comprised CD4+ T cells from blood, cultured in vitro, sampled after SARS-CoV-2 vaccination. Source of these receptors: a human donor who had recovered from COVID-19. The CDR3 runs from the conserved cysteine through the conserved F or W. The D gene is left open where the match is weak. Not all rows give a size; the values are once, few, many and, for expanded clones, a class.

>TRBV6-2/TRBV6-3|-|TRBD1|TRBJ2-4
TGTGCCAGCAGTCAAACAGGGGCCCCCCCGAACATTCAGTACTTC
CASSQTGAPPNIQYF
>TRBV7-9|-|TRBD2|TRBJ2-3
TGTGCCAGCAGCTCGGGACTAGCGGGGTCCCGCACAGATACGCAGTATTTT
CASSSGLAGSRTDTQYF
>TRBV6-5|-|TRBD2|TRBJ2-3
TGTGCCAGCAGTTACTTTGGCGGGAGAACAGATACGCAGTATTTT
CASSYFGGRTDTQYF
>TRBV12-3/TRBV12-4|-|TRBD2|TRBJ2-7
TGTGCCAGCAGCCGGGGGGAGTGGGCGAGGGACTACGAGCAGTACTTC
CASSRGEWARDYEQYF
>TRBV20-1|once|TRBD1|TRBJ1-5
TGCTGTGCTAGACGCACAGGGGACAGAGATCAGCCCCAGCATTTT
CCARRTGDRDQPQHF
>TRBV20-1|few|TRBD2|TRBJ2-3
TGCAGTGCTAGAGATGTAGGGCTAGCGGGAGGGAGCACAGATACGCAGTATTTT
CSARDVGLAGGSTDTQYF
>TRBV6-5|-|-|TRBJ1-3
TGTGCCAGCAGTTCAGGCCGAAGCTCTGGAAACACCATATATTTT
CASSSGRSSGNTIYF
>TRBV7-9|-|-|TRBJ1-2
TGTGCCCCCCGCGCGCCAGCTAACTATGGCTACACCTTC
CAPRAPANYGYTF
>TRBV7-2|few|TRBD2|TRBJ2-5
TGTGCCAGCAGCTCTAGCGGGAGGGCCTTAGAGACCCAGTACTTC
CASSSSGRALETQYF
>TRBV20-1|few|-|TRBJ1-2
TGCAGTGCTAGAGTCGTGGTTCAAGGCTACACCTTC
CSARVVVQGYTF
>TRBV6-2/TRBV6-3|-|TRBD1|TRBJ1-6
TGTGCCAGCAGTTACTCGGGACAGGGAAATTCACCCCTCCACTTT
CASSYSGQGNSPLHF
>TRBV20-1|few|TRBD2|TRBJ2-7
TGCAGTGCTAGAGATCAACTAGCGGCGGGCTACGAGCAGTACTTC
CSARDQLAAGYEQYF
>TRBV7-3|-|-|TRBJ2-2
TGTGCCAGCAGCCGAGGACATACCACCGGGGAGCTGTTTTTT
CASSRGHTTGELFF
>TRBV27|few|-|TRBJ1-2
TGTGCCAGCAGTTTAAGATCGGTAGTGGCCTCGGGTGGCTACACCTTC
CASSLRSVVASGGYTF
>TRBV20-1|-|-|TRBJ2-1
TGCAGTGCAACGGACAGTACCACCCTACGGCTCCTTAAATACAATGAGCAGTTCTTC
CSATDSTTLRLLKYNEQFF
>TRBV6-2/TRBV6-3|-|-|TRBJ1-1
TGTGCCAGCAGTTCCCGACCCTTTGAAGCTTTCTTT
CASSSRPFEAFF
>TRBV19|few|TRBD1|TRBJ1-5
TGTGCCGTAGGCGGGACAGGGAAACAGCCCCAGCATTTT
CAVGGTGKQPQHF
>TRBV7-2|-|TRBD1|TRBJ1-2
TGTGCCAGCAGCCCGGGGACAGACTTTAACTATGGCTACACCTTC
CASSPGTDFNYGYTF
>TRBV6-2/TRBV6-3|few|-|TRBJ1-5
TGTGCCAGCAGTTATTTACAGGGACATCAGCCCCAGCATTTT
CASSYLQGHQPQHF
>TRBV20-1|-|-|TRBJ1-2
TGCAGTGCAATCCGGGACTTAAGAAAGTATGGCTACACCTTC
CSAIRDLRKYGYTF
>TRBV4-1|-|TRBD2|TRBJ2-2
TGCGCCAGCAGCCAAGAGAGCCTAGCGGGGGCCTGGGAGCTGTTTTTT
CASSQESLAGAWELFF
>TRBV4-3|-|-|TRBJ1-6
TGCGCCAGCAGCCAAGATAGGACCCCCTTGGGTTCACCCCTCCACTTT
CASSQDRTPLGSPLHF
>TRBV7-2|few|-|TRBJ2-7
TGTGCCAGCAGCTTAACATGGCAAACCTACGAGCAGTACTTC
CASSLTWQTYEQYF
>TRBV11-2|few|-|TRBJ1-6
TGTGCCAGCAGCGATCCCCATAATTCACCCCTCCACTTT
CASSDPHNSPLHF
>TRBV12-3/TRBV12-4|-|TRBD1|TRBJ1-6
TGTGCCAGCAGATCCCTTGACAGGGGTAGGAATTCACCCCTCCACTTT
CASRSLDRGRNSPLHF
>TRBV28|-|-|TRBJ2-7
TGTGCCAGCAGTCGTTGGGAGCAGTACTTC
CASSRWEQYF
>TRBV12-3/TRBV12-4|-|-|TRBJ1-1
TGTGCCAGCAGTTTAGGGATGAACACTGAAGCTTTCTTT
CASSLGMNTEAFF
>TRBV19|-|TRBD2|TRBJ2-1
TGTGCCAGTAGTATAGACTCCAAGCCGCTAGCGGGACGACGCAATGAGCAGTTCTTC
CASSIDSKPLAGRRNEQFF
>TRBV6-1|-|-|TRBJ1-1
TGTGCCAGCATTGGGAGCCAGGGCTTAACCACTGAAGCTTTCTTT
CASIGSQGLTTEAFF
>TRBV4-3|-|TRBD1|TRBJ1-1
TGCGCCAGCAGCCACCCGGGACAGGTGAACACTGAAGCTTTCTTT
CASSHPGQVNTEAFF
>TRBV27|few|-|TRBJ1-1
TGTGCCAGCAACCCTATCAGGGCAGGGATGAACACTGAAGCTTTCTTT
CASNPIRAGMNTEAFF
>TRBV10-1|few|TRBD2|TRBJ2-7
TGCGCCAGACGAGAGCGGGAACTACGCTACGAGCAGTACTTC
CARRERELRYEQYF
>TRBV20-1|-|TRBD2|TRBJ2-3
TGCAGTGCTAGAGGGGATAGCGGGAGGGCAGATACGCAGTATTTT
CSARGDSGRADTQYF
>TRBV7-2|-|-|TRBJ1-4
TGTGCCAGCAGCTTTAGCTCAACTAATGAAAAACTGTTTTTT
CASSFSSTNEKLFF
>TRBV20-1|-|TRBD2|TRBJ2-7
TGCAGTGCTAGTCCTGTGGCGGGAGTCCACGAGCAGTACTTC
CSASPVAGVHEQYF
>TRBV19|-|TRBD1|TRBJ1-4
TGTGCCAGTAGTCAACCGGACAGGGGGGAAAAACTGTTTTTT
CASSQPDRGEKLFF
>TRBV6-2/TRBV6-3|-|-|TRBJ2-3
TGTGCCAGCAGTCGGGAATTGGGGGCGGCAGATACGCAGTATTTT
CASSRELGAADTQYF
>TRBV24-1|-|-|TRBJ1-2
TGTGCCAACAGTCCAAGGACGGGGGGAAGTGGCTACACCTTC
CANSPRTGGSGYTF
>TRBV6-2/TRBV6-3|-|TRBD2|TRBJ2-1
TGTGCCAGCAGTTACCCCCGGACTAGCGGGAGGGGGTACAATGAGCAGTTCTTC
CASSYPRTSGRGYNEQFF
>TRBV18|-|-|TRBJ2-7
TGTGCCAGCTCACCACGTCGGGGCGAGCAGTACTTC
CASSPRRGEQYF
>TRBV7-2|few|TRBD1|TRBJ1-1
TGTGCCAGCAGCTTTAGGGGGCCGAACACTGAAGCTTTCTTT
CASSFRGPNTEAFF
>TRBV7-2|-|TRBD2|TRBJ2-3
TGTGCCAGCAGCTCCTACTCGGGAGGTCGGACAGATACGCAGTATTTT
CASSSYSGGRTDTQYF
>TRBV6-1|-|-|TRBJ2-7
TGTGCCAGCAGGCTAAATAGGGAGGGGGCGGACGAGCAGTACTTC
CASRLNREGADEQYF
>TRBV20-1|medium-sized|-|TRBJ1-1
TGCAGTGCTAGAGATCGGGGGCAGGGGCCCGAAGCTTTCTTT
CSARDRGQGPEAFF
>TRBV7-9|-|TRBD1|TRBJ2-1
TGTGCCAGCAGCCCGTTGGGGACAGGGTCCCATTTCTTC
CASSPLGTGSHFF
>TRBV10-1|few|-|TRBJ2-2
TGCGCCAGCAGTGAGTTGTCAGGGTCCGGGGAGCTGTTTTTT
CASSELSGSGELFF
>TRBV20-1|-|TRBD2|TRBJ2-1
TGCAGTGCTAGCGATTTCGGGACTACTAACCCCGGTGAGCAGTTCTTC
CSASDFGTTNPGEQFF
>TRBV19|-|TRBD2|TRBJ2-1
TGTGCCAGTAGCCCCGGGGCGGGAGTTCCTTTGCAGTTCTTC
CASSPGAGVPLQFF
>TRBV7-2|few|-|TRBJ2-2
TGTGCCAGCAGCTTATGGGGATGGGATGGTTCGGGGGCAAACACCGGGGAGCTGTTTTTT
CASSLWGWDGSGANTGELFF
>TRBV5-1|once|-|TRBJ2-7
TGCGCCAGCAGCCCTCGGGGGGCGAGATCCTACGAGCAGTACTTC
CASSPRGARSYEQYF